Below are 31 T cell receptor beta chains sequenced from a single sample in a study of spatial heterogeneity in lung cancer. Specified time point: sample taken at primary tumor resection. TCRdb used MiXCR to reprocess the 5' RACE reads, holding one entry per CDR3 protein. The sample lists about 48,000 distinct CDR3 sequences; approximately 5% were seen once. Sequencing used PBMCs, obtained at surgery. The receptors shown here come from a male donor with early-stage non-small cell lung cancer.

This clonotype came up a few times. The gene calls are TRBV9 and TRBJ2-1, with TRBD2 identical over 13 bases. The CDR3 is made up of 15 amino acids. Germline trimming cut 4 bases from V and 10 bases from J; bases unmatched to any gene: 8. The V gene's germline CDR1 is SGDLS and CDR2 YYNGEE. The CDR3 here is CASSPTSGRTIEQFF. In DNA, the CDR3 is TGTGCCAGCAGCCCGACTAGCGGGAGGACAATAGAGCAGTTCTTC. The full variable domain, rest sourced from reference TRBV9 and TRBJ2-1, is DSGVTQTPKHLITATGQRVTLRCSPRSGDLSVYWYQQSLDQGLQFLIQYYNGEERAKGNILERFSAQQFPDLHSELNLSSLELGDSALYFCASSPTSGRTIEQFFGPGTRLTVL.

In its sample, this clonotype was seen many times. The chain has TRBV5-6 and TRBJ1-1, with 10 bases aligning to TRBD1. This CDR3 comprises 14 residues. Germline V lookup: CDR1 SGHDT, CDR2 YYEEEE. Trimming at V came to 4 bases and at J to 1 base, leaving 1 base not matched to a gene. In DNA form, the CDR3 reads TGTGCCAGCAGCGGGGACAGGGGGAACACTGAAGCTTTCTTT. Translation: CASSGDRGNTEAFF.

This clonotype was observed at least ten times. The chain uses TRBV20-1 and TRBJ2-7, with TRBD2 identical over 12 bases. The CDR3 sequence is 15 residues long. The germline gives CDR1 DFQATT, CDR2 SNEGSKA (reference sequence). V dropped 2 bases and J dropped 2; count of bases not matched to a gene: 4. The CDR3 loop reads CSARFGLAGTYEQYF. In DNA form, the CDR3 reads TGCAGTGCTAGATTTGGACTAGCGGGAACCTACGAGCAGTACTTC.

The table lists this clonotype with many counts. The CDR3 DNA sequence: TGTGCCAGCTCAACAACAGGGGAGGCCTACGAGCAGTACTTC. Amino acids: CASSTTGEAYEQYF. The gene calls are TRBV18 and TRBJ2-7, with a weak D call TRBD1 (7 bases). The V gene lost 5 bases and the J gene lost 2 bases, with 13 bases spanning the gap. CDR3 length: 14 amino acids. Germline CDR1 reads KGHSH; CDR2 reads LQKENI.

This clonotype occurred many times. The V gene is TRBV28, the J gene TRBJ2-2; no definite D call. V shed 5 bases and J shed 6 bases, with 10 bases lying between them. Germline lookup yields CDR1 MDHEN and CDR2 SYDVKM. The CDR3 runs 13 residues. This CDR3 reads CASSPPRPGELFF. The CDR3 DNA follows: TGTGCCAGCAGTCCCCCCAGGCCCGGGGAGCTGTTTTTT.

This rearrangement joins TRBV20-1 to TRBJ2-7; 16 nucleotides line up with TRBD2. The CDR3 spans 18 residues. CDR1 DFQATT and CDR2 SNEGSKA come from the germline V gene (reference sequence). Trimming at V came to 0 bases and at J to 2 bases, leaving 7 bases not matched to a gene. The CDR3 DNA reads TGCAGTGCTAGAGATCGGGGACTAGCGGGAGGGAACACCTACGAGCAGTACTTC. Translation gives CSARDRGLAGGNTYEQYF.

This clonotype was recorded at least ten times. V usage is TRBV20-1 and J usage is TRBJ2-7; 7 nucleotides align to TRBD2. The V and J ends lost 1 base and 2 bases, in that order; junction bases with no gene match: 5. Germline loops: CDR1 DFQATT, CDR2 SNEGSKA (reference sequence). The CDR3 contains 14 residues. The CDR3 reads CSARVPSGTYEQYF. The CDR3 bases are TGCAGTGCTAGAGTGCCTAGCGGCACCTACGAGCAGTACTTC.

This clonotype was seen ten or more times. This CDR3 reads CSARAAYYNEQFF. CDR3 DNA: TGCAGTGCTAGGGCAGCCTACTACAATGAGCAGTTCTTC. The V and J genes are TRBV20-1 and TRBJ2-1, with D unclear. V lost 3 bases to trimming and J lost 3 bases, with 9 bases between them. CDR1 and CDR2 (germline): DFQATT, SNEGSKA (reference sequence). This CDR3 is 13 amino acids long.

This clonotype has ten or more counts. This rearrangement joins TRBV7-8 to TRBJ1-5; D not resolved. The CDR3 has 15 amino acids. Germline lookup yields CDR1 SGHVS and CDR2 FQNEAQ. Between the trimmed V and J ends, which lost 1 base and 2 bases, there was a span of 9 bases. The CDR3: CASSLEGRGNQPQHF. CDR3 sequence (DNA): TGTGCCAGCAGCTTAGAAGGGAGGGGCAATCAGCCCCAGCATTTT.

This clonotype was counted ten times or more. The chain uses TRBV30 and TRBJ2-5; D unresolved. Germline loops: CDR1 GTSNPN, CDR2 SVGIG (reference sequence). The length of the CDR3 is 17 residues. The V gene lost 4 bases and the J gene lost 7 bases, with 28 bases spanning the gap. DNA for the CDR3: TGTGCCTGGAAGTACCTTCGGCTGTCTACAGCAGATGGGACCCAGTACTTC. Its translation is CAWKYLRLSTADGTQYF.

This clonotype was detected ten times or more. This sequence joins TRBV23-1 and TRBJ2-2, with 10 nucleotides matching TRBD1. TRBV23-1 has ORF status, its function being uncertain. The CDR3 length is 15 residues. J gave up 4 bases and V 5 bases, and 4 bases lay outside the gene matches. The CDR3 DNA sequence: TGCGCCAGCAGTTCGGGACAGGGGTCCACCGGGGAGCTGTTTTTT. This codes for CASSSGQGSTGELFF.

This clonotype occurred many times. The genes are TRBV11-2 and TRBJ2-5; 10 bases line up with TRBD2. The CDR3 totals 14 residues. Germline V gene data show CDR1 as SGHAT and CDR2 as FQNNGV. V gave up 5 bases and J gave up 4 bases; unmatched junction bases: 4. For the CDR3, the DNA is TGTGCCAGCAGCCGGACTAGCGGAATAGAGACCCAGTACTTC. This sequence encodes CASSRTSGIETQYF.

This clonotype was observed many times. The chain employs TRBV6-1 and TRBJ2-3, with D perhaps TRBD2 (7 bases). V was pared by 6 bases and J by 5 bases, with 18 bases between. In germline, CDR1 is MNHNS, CDR2 SASEGT. The CDR3 contains 15 residues. This CDR3 reads CASRRMAGAVDTQYF. The CDR3 coding sequence is TGTGCCAGCAGGAGGATGGCGGGGGCTGTAGATACGCAGTATTTT.

This clonotype was counted many times. The chain links TRBV4-1 to TRBJ2-7; D gene unclear. There are 14 residues in the CDR3. Trimming left V 0 bases short and J 2 bases short, with 8 bases between. The germline V gene encodes CDR1 MGHRA and CDR2 YSYEKL. The chain's CDR3 is CASSQDSLTYEQYF. The CDR3 region has the DNA TGCGCCAGCAGCCAAGATTCCCTGACCTACGAGCAGTACTTC.

This clonotype was seen at least ten times. The chain employs TRBV10-1 and TRBJ2-2, with D perhaps TRBD1 or TRBD2 (5 bases each). The CDR3 totals 12 residues. The V end was cut by 6 bases, the J end by 7 bases, with 9 bases between. Germline CDR1 reads WNHNN; CDR2 reads SYGVQD (reference sequence). The CDR3, as DNA: TGCGCCAGCAGCGGGACCGTCGGGGAGCTGTTTTTT. This sequence encodes CASSGTVGELFF.

This clonotype appeared many times. CDR3 residues: CASSPGRLYGYTF. CDR3 bases: TGTGCCAGCAGCCCGGGCCGTCTTTATGGCTACACCTTC. This chain uses TRBV7-3 with TRBJ1-2; no clear D gene. The CDR3 totals 13 residues. The germline gives CDR1 SGHTA, CDR2 FQGTGA. The V and J ends lost 5 bases and 5 bases respectively, with 12 bases between them.

By sample fraction, this clonotype is medium-sized. This rearrangement joins TRBV27 to TRBJ1-4, with D uncertain. The germline V gene encodes CDR1 MNHEY and CDR2 SMNVEV (reference sequence). V lost 6 bases, J lost 5 bases, and 19 bases lay in between. This CDR3 spans 16 amino acids. CDR3 protein: CASSPFGGLGNEKLFF. CDR3 DNA sequence: TGTGCCAGCAGCCCCTTTGGTGGCCTAGGGAATGAAAAACTGTTTTTT.

This clonotype was counted many times. The chain carries TRBV7-2 and TRBJ2-7; 10 bases are a match to TRBD2. The ends lost 4 bases at V and 6 bases at J; junction bases unmatched: 6. CDR3 length: 14 amino acids. In germline, CDR1 is SGHTA, CDR2 FQGNSA. CDR3 sequence (DNA): TGTGCCAGCAGCTCAATGGGACTAGCGAGCGAGCAGTACTTC. It encodes CASSSMGLASEQYF.

This clonotype has ten or more counts. J is TRBJ1-2 and V is TRBV6-1; TRBD1 agrees at 7 bases. The CDR3 length is 13 residues. Per germline, CDR1 MNHNS and CDR2 SASEGT. V was clipped by 4 bases and J by 8 bases; unmatched bases: 7. The CDR3 DNA is TGTGCCAGCAGTGGCAGACAGGGATTAGGCTACACCTTC. It codes for CASSGRQGLGYTF.

This clonotype appeared many times. V and J are TRBV7-2 and TRBJ2-1, with 7 bases fitting TRBD1. J lost 10 bases, V lost 3 bases, and 18 bases had no gene match. The CDR3 runs 17 residues. The germline V gene encodes CDR1 SGHTA and CDR2 FQGNSA. CDR3: CASSLDAGQARYGEQFF. Here the CDR3 DNA reads TGTGCCAGCAGCTTGGACGCCGGACAGGCACGATATGGAGAGCAGTTCTTC.

This clonotype was detected many times. The chain recombines TRBV9 with TRBJ1-1; TRBD1 matches at 8 bases. The CDR3 is 15 residues long. Germline lookup yields CDR1 SGDLS and CDR2 YYNGEE. Losses at the gene ends were 0 bases for V and 4 bases for J; bases not matched to a gene: 5. CDR3 amino acids: CASSVAGGAGTEAFF. The DNA of the CDR3 is TGTGCCAGCAGCGTAGCAGGGGGCGCGGGCACTGAAGCTTTCTTT.

In this sample, this clonotype turned up many times. The V gene is TRBV16, the J gene TRBJ1-1; D not resolved. The V and J ends lost 2 bases and 2 bases respectively, with 3 bases between them. The CDR3 contains 12 residues. In germline, CDR1 is KGHSY, CDR2 FQNENV. The CDR3 region is CASSQDNTEAFF. DNA for the CDR3: TGTGCCAGCAGCCAAGATAACACTGAAGCTTTCTTT.

Ten or more counts support this clonotype. The genes are TRBV5-1 and TRBJ1-1; maybe TRBD1 (6 bases). Trimming pared 4 bases from V and 3 bases from J, leaving 13 bases between. This CDR3 has 14 amino acids. Germline V gives CDR1 SGHRS, CDR2 YFSETQ. DNA of the CDR3: TGCGCCAGCAGCAGAAGGGGGGGCCACACTGAAGCTTTCTTT. It yields the protein CASSRRGGHTEAFF. Filled out from reference TRBV5-1 and TRBJ1-1, the complete variable domain reads KAGVTQTPRYLIKTRGQQVTLSCSPISGHRSVSWYQQTPGQGLQFLFEYFSETQRNKGNFPGRFSGRQFSNSRSEMNVSTLELGDSALYLCASSRRGGHTEAFFGQGTRLTVV.

The sample holds many counts of this clonotype. The CDR3 sequence: CASSSSGMGTGELFF. The CDR3 region has the DNA TGTGCCAGCAGCTCTAGCGGGATGGGTACCGGGGAGCTGTTTTTT. The chain is built from TRBV7-2 and TRBJ2-2; TRBD2 matches 9 bases. This CDR3 has 15 residues. V lost 4 bases and J lost 5; bases outside the gene matches: 5. Germline assignment: CDR1 SGHTA and CDR2 FQGNSA.

Ten or more counts support this clonotype. The genes are TRBV10-3 and TRBJ2-7, with 8 bases matching TRBD2. V was pared by 7 bases and J by 5 bases, with 19 bases of the junction left unmatched. The CDR3 loop spans 17 amino acids. Germline CDR1 reads ENHRY; CDR2 reads SYGVKD. CDR3 loop: CAITVAIAGGGYNEQYF. CDR3 nucleotides: TGTGCCATCACGGTTGCAATTGCGGGAGGAGGTTACAACGAGCAGTACTTC.

There are many counts of this clonotype. The rearrangement joins TRBV5-6 to TRBJ1-1; no clear D. V was trimmed by 1 base and J by 0 bases, leaving 7 bases between them. Germline-derived CDR1 and CDR2 are SGHDT and YYEEEE. This CDR3 has 14 residues. CDR3 residues: CASSLYLVNTEAFF. CDR3 nucleotides: TGTGCCAGCAGCTTGTATTTGGTGAACACTGAAGCTTTCTTT.

This clonotype turned up a few times. The genes are TRBV2 and TRBJ1-4; D not resolved. Germline V gives CDR1 SNHLY, CDR2 FYNNEI. The V and J ends lost 8 bases and 8 bases respectively, with 18 bases between them. This CDR3 is built from 14 residues. The DNA for the CDR3 is TGTGCCAGCTCCCTTACGACTGAAGGGGAAAAACTGTTTTTT. Amino acid sequence: CASSLTTEGEKLFF.

This clonotype was detected ten times or more. CDR3 DNA: TGCAGTTTCGGGCTTTCTCGATTTGGGGAGCAGTTCTTC. Translating it yields CSFGLSRFGEQFF. The chain links TRBV20-1 to TRBJ2-1; unclear D gene. The V gene lost 8 bases and the J gene lost 10 bases, with 21 bases spanning the gap. CDR3 size: 13 residues. Germline CDR1 and CDR2: DFQATT and SNEGSKA (reference sequence).

This clonotype was counted at least ten times. The chain is built from TRBV7-8 and TRBJ2-5, with 9 nucleotides matching TRBD1. In germline, CDR1 is SGHVS, CDR2 FQNEAQ. V dropped 4 bases and J dropped 7; count of bases not matched to a gene: 13. The CDR3 covers 16 residues. Written as DNA, the CDR3 is TGTGCCAGCAGCTGGTCCGGGACAGGGACTGCTATGACCCAGTACTTC. This encodes CASSWSGTGTAMTQYF.

This clonotype came up a few times. The V and J genes are TRBV7-3 and TRBJ2-3; D perhaps matches TRBD1 (6 bases). The V end was cut by 5 bases, the J end by 4 bases, with 10 bases between. CDR1 and CDR2 from the germline V gene are SGHTA and FQGTGA. The CDR3 spans 13 residues. The CDR3: CASSQQGSDTQYF. In nucleotides, the CDR3 is TGTGCCAGCAGCCAACAGGGTTCAGATACGCAGTATTTT.

Remarks on this clonotype: A junction boundary mismatches the germline segment, possibly from a read error. The gene calls are TRBV5-4 and TRBJ2-5; a weak D match, TRBD2 (5 bases). The CDR3 spans 14 residues. Germline V lookup: CDR1 SGHNT, CDR2 YYREEE (reference sequence). The CDR3 is CANSPTGVQETQYF. CDR3 nucleotides: TGTGCCAACAGCCCCACCGGGGTTCAAGAGACCCAGTACTTC.